A selection of T cell receptor beta chains follows, all from one sample in a study of radiotherapy plus CTLA-4 blockade in lung cancer. Sequenced by immunoSEQ multiplex PCR; TCRdb stores in-frame clones only, minus some. This sample has about 78,000 clones, with approximately 86% found just once. The starting material was peripheral blood, obtained from a patient treated with radiotherapy plus ipilimumab. The receptor source for this set is a human donor with non-small cell lung cancer who had stable disease on radiotherapy plus ipilimumab. CDR3s include the opening cysteine and the closing phenylalanine or tryptophan. A D gene is named only where the DNA matches it firmly. The size entry is marked missing in some rows and otherwise reads once, few, many or a size class.

cdr3_aa	cdr3_nt	d_call	j_call	clone_size	cdr3_length	v_call
CASSERTGDQPQHF	TGCGCCAGCAGTGAAAGGACAGGGGATCAGCCCCAGCATTTT	TRBD1	TRBJ1-5	NA	14	TRBV10-2
CASSVGPDTGELFF	TGTGCCAGCAGCGTCGGACCAGACACCGGGGAGCTGTTTTTT	NA	TRBJ2-2	NA	14	TRBV9
CATRGGLDTDTQYF	TGTGCCACCAGAGGGGGACTCGACACAGATACGCAGTATTTT	NA	TRBJ2-3	NA	14	TRBV15
CASSFSMREWYNEQFF	TGTGCCAGCAGTTTTAGCATGAGGGAGTGGTACAATGAGCAGTTCTTC	NA	TRBJ2-1	NA	16	TRBV7-8
CASSLLLAGPPSSYNEQFF	TGTGCCAGCAGCTTACTACTAGCGGGCCCTCCCAGCTCCTACAATGAGCAGTTCTTC	TRBD2	TRBJ2-1	NA	19	TRBV13
CASSLSGGGGYTF	TGTGCCAGCAGTTTATCGGGGGGCGGTGGCTACACCTTC	NA	TRBJ1-2	NA	13	TRBV28
CASSSTSGRAHEQYF	TGTGCCAGCAGCTCAACTAGCGGGAGGGCCCACGAGCAGTACTTC	TRBD2	TRBJ2-7	NA	15	TRBV7-9
CASSERGGSSTDTQYF	TGTGCCAGCAGTGAGCGCGGGGGGAGTAGCACAGATACGCAGTATTTT	TRBD2	TRBJ2-3	NA	16	TRBV25-1
CASSLEEAGGPGDTQYF	TGTGCCAGCAGCTTAGAGGAAGCGGGAGGGCCCGGAGATACGCAGTATTTT	TRBD2	TRBJ2-3	NA	17	TRBV11-2
CASSEWGRGGTEAFF	TGTGCCAGCAGTGAATGGGGCAGGGGGGGTACTGAAGCTTTCTTT	TRBD1	TRBJ1-1	NA	15	TRBV2
CASSGTGWTEAFF	TGTGCCAGTAGTGGGACAGGGTGGACTGAAGCTTTCTTT	TRBD1	TRBJ1-1	NA	13	TRBV19
CATSRIFPFGGFYNEQFF	TGTGCCACCAGCAGAATTTTCCCGTTTGGGGGGTTCTACAATGAGCAGTTCTTC	NA	TRBJ2-1	NA	18	TRBV15
CASSEDGRQNYGYTF	TGTGCCAGCAGTGAAGATGGCCGACAGAACTATGGCTACACCTTC	NA	TRBJ1-2	NA	15	TRBV2
CASSLYGGTNYGYTF	TGTGCCAGCAGTTTATACGGGGGGACTAACTATGGCTACACCTTC	NA	TRBJ1-2	NA	15	TRBV28
CASSSTVPDQPQHF	TGTGCCAGCAGCTCGACAGTGCCTGATCAGCCCCAGCATTTT	NA	TRBJ1-5	NA	14	TRBV28
CASSLLASGGYTF	TGTGCCAGCAGTTTATTAGCTTCTGGTGGCTACACCTTC	NA	TRBJ1-2	NA	13	TRBV28
CASSQSKTSGGSKNIQYF	TGTGCCAGCAGCCAATCAAAGACTAGCGGGGGATCCAAAAACATTCAGTACTTC	TRBD2	TRBJ2-4	NA	18	TRBV11-3
CASSFRGWTEAFF	TGTGCCAGCAGTTTCAGGGGTTGGACTGAAGCTTTCTTT	NA	TRBJ1-1	NA	13	TRBV28
CASGGGVIDTQYF	TGTGCTAGTGGTGGGGGGGTTATAGATACGCAGTATTTT	TRBD2	TRBJ2-3	NA	13	TRBV12-5
CASSFNGGSNQPQHF	TGTGCCAGCAGTTTTAACGGGGGGAGCAATCAGCCCCAGCATTTT	NA	TRBJ1-5	NA	15	TRBV27
CASSMTGRGYTF	TGTGCCAGTAGTATGACGGGGCGCGGCTACACCTTC	NA	TRBJ1-2	NA	12	TRBV19
CASRRADNEQFF	TGTGCCAGCAGACGAGCGGACAATGAGCAGTTCTTC	NA	TRBJ2-1	NA	12	TRBV7-3
CASSFDRQYGYTF	TGCGCCAGCAGCTTCGACCGACAGTATGGCTACACCTTC	NA	TRBJ1-2	NA	13	TRBV4-1
CASSPGSRDGYTF	TGTGCCAGCAGCCCCGGGAGCCGGGATGGCTACACCTTC	NA	TRBJ1-2	NA	13	TRBV5-4
CASSSNRGTYEQYF	TGTGCCAGCAGCTCTAACAGGGGCACCTACGAGCAGTACTTC	TRBD1	TRBJ2-7	NA	14	TRBV7-9
CASSLGLAGYTGELFF	TGTGCCAGCAGCTTAGGACTAGCGGGGTACACCGGGGAGCTGTTTTTT	TRBD2	TRBJ2-2	NA	16	TRBV5-6
CSVKAGGPDTQYF	TGCAGCGTTAAGGCGGGGGGCCCAGATACGCAGTATTTT	TRBD2	TRBJ2-3	NA	13	TRBV29-1
CASSVTAGARNEQFF	TGTGCCAGCAGTGTAACAGCGGGAGCTCGAAATGAGCAGTTCTTC	TRBD2	TRBJ2-1	NA	15	TRBV27
CASSLDGLGELFF	TGCGCCAGCAGCTTGGATGGGCTCGGGGAGCTGTTTTTT	NA	TRBJ2-2	few	13	TRBV5-1
CASSRDRSPYNEQFF	TGTGCCAGCAGTAGGGACCGGTCCCCTTACAATGAGCAGTTCTTC	NA	TRBJ2-1	few	15	TRBV27
CASSLGRKGYGYTF	TGTGCCAGCAGCTTGGGGAGGAAAGGTTATGGCTACACCTTC	NA	TRBJ1-2	NA	14	TRBV11-2
CAWSTPTGAQETQYF	TGTGCCTGGAGTACCCCTACGGGAGCCCAAGAGACCCAGTACTTC	NA	TRBJ2-5	NA	15	TRBV30
CASSLAQGGGTEAFF	TGTGCCAGCAGCTTAGCTCAGGGGGGGGGCACTGAAGCTTTCTTT	TRBD1	TRBJ1-1	NA	15	TRBV7-6
CASSGAAEQFF	TGTGCCAGCAGTGGAGCGGCTGAGCAGTTCTTC	NA	TRBJ2-1	NA	11	TRBV6-5
CASSIGYRGNSNQPQHF	TGTGCCAGTAGTATTGGTTACAGGGGGAATAGCAATCAGCCCCAGCATTTT	TRBD1	TRBJ1-5	NA	17	TRBV19
CASSPAGQGWVDQPQHF	TGTGCCAGCAGCCCAGCTGGGCAGGGTTGGGTGGATCAGCCCCAGCATTTT	NA	TRBJ1-5	NA	17	TRBV7-8
CASSLGLAEDTQYF	TGTGCCAGCAGTTTAGGACTGGCTGAGGATACGCAGTATTTT	NA	TRBJ2-3	NA	14	TRBV27
CASSPDRGAGNTIYF	TGTGCCAGCTCGCCTGACAGGGGGGCAGGAAACACCATATATTTT	TRBD1	TRBJ1-3	once	15	TRBV18
CASSGGGNRRNSPLHF	TGTGCCAGCAGCGGAGGGGGGAACAGGCGGAATTCACCCCTCCACTTT	NA	TRBJ1-6	NA	16	TRBV9
CASSQTGAGILDTQYF	TGCGCCAGCAGCCAAACAGGGGCAGGTATACTGGATACGCAGTATTTT	TRBD1	TRBJ2-3	NA	16	TRBV4-1
CASSARGTGELFF	TGTGCCAGCAGTGCGCGGGGTACCGGGGAGCTGTTTTTT	NA	TRBJ2-2	NA	13	TRBV2
CASSPRVEQFF	TGTGCCAGCAGTCCCCGTGTGGAGCAGTTCTTC	NA	TRBJ2-1	NA	11	TRBV6-6
CASSRGGDRTYGYTF	TGTGCCAGCAGCCGGGGGGGGGACAGGACCTATGGCTACACCTTC	TRBD1	TRBJ1-2	NA	15	TRBV7-8
CASSLGQVISGANVLTF	TGTGCCAGCAGTTTAGGGCAGGTTATCTCTGGGGCCAACGTCCTGACTTTC	NA	TRBJ2-6	once	17	TRBV28
CASSFWGGDRAETQYF	TGTGCCAGCAGCTTTTGGGGGGGCGACCGGGCGGAGACCCAGTACTTC	NA	TRBJ2-5	NA	16	TRBV11-3
CASSLGQREAFF	TGTGCCAGCAGCTTGGGTCAGAGAGAAGCTTTCTTT	NA	TRBJ1-1	NA	12	TRBV5-8
CASSKGQGLYEQYF	TGTGCCAGCAGCAAGGGACAGGGCTTATACGAGCAGTACTTC	NA	TRBJ2-7	few	14	TRBV21-1
CASSDGGGLLAGAGEQFF	TGCGCCAGCTCCGATGGGGGAGGATTACTAGCGGGAGCGGGTGAGCAGTTCTTC	TRBD2	TRBJ2-1	NA	18	TRBV10-1
CASSQTQGLETQYF	TGTGCCAGCAGCCAAACACAGGGGTTGGAGACCCAGTACTTC	TRBD1	TRBJ2-5	NA	14	TRBV9
CASSTTSGTPYEQYF	TGTGCCAGTAGTACGACTAGCGGGACGCCCTACGAGCAGTACTTC	TRBD2	TRBJ2-7	NA	15	TRBV19
CSVDGLAGGGSTDTQYF	TGCAGCGTTGACGGCCTAGCGGGAGGGGGGAGCACAGATACGCAGTATTTT	TRBD2	TRBJ2-3	NA	17	TRBV29-1
CASSQDFTWSNNQPQHF	TGCGCCAGCAGCCAAGATTTCACCTGGTCCAACAATCAGCCCCAGCATTTT	NA	TRBJ1-5	NA	17	TRBV4-1
CSVKNTEQGTEAFF	TGCAGCGTTAAGAACACCGAGCAAGGCACTGAAGCTTTCTTT	NA	TRBJ1-1	NA	14	TRBV29-1
CATSRAQGTSGGRNTGELFF	TGTGCCACCAGCAGAGCACAGGGGACTAGCGGGGGGAGGAACACCGGGGAGCTGTTTTTT	TRBD2	TRBJ2-2	NA	20	TRBV15
CASSRRRESNQPQHF	TGTGCCAGCAGTAGACGTCGGGAGAGCAATCAGCCCCAGCATTTT	NA	TRBJ1-5	NA	15	TRBV2
CASSPSLTRDTQYF	TGTGCCAGCAGCCCCAGCCTGACTCGAGATACGCAGTATTTT	NA	TRBJ2-3	once	14	TRBV5-6
CAIRKDPMLAEQYF	TGTGCCATCAGGAAGGACCCGATGCTAGCTGAGCAGTACTTC	NA	TRBJ2-7	few	14	TRBV10-3